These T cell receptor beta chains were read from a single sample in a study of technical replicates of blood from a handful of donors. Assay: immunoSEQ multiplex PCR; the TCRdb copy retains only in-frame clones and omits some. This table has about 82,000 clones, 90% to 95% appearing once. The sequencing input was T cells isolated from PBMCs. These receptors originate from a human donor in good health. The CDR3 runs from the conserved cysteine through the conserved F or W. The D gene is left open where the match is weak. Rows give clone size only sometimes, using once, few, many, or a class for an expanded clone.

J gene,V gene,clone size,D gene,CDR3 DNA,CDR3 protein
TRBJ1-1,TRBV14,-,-,TGTGCCAGCAGCCTCCTGGGGGGTGGTGAAGCTTTCTTT,CASSLLGGGEAFF
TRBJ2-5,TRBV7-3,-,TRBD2,TGTGCCAGCAGCCGCCTCGGACTAGCGGGAGAGACCCAGTACTTC,CASSRLGLAGETQYF
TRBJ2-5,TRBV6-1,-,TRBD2,TGTGCCACTTCGAAAGCGGGGGGCCAAGAGACCCAGTACTTC,CATSKAGGQETQYF
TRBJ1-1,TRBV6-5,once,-,TGTGCCAGCAGTTACCAAAACGGGGGGTGGACTGAAGCTTTCTTT,CASSYQNGGWTEAFF
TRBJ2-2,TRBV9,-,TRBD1,TGTGCCAGCAGCGTAGCAGGGGGACAGGGTAAACCCGCGAACACCGGGGAGCTGTTTTTT,CASSVAGGQGKPANTGELFF
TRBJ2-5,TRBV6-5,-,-,TGTGCCAGCAGTAAGGGACACTTGCAAGAGACCCAGTACTTC,CASSKGHLQETQYF
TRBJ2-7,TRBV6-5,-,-,TGTGCCAGCGGAACCGGGGGATTCGACGAGCAGTACTTC,CASGTGGFDEQYF
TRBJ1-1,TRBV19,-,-,TGTGCCAGTAGTTTGTCATCTGGGGGCAGGGAAGCTTTCTTT,CASSLSSGGREAFF
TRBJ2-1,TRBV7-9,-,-,TGTGCCAGCAGCGTGACACTGAGCTCCTACAATGAGCAGTTCTTC,CASSVTLSSYNEQFF
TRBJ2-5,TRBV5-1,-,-,TGCGCCAGCAGCTCCTTGCAAGAGACCCAGTACTTC,CASSSLQETQYF
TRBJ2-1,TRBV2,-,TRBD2,TGTGCCAGCAGGGGACTAGCGAACAATGAGCAGTTCTTC,CASRGLANNEQFF
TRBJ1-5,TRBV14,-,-,TGTGCCAGCAGCCAAGCACAGCTATATAGCAATCAGCCCCAGCATTTT,CASSQAQLYSNQPQHF
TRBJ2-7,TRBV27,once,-,TGTGCCAGCAGTTTGGGCAGGGGCACCTACGAGCAGTACTTC,CASSLGRGTYEQYF
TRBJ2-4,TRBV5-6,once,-,TGTGCCAGCAGCTTCGCGGGGTCCAAAAACATTCAGTACTTC,CASSFAGSKNIQYF
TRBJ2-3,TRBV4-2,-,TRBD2,TGTGCCAGCAGCCAAGAGAAGCGGGAGAGTGATACGCAGTATTTT,CASSQEKRESDTQYF
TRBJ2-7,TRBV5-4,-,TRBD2,TGTGCCAGCAGCACAGGACTAGCGGGAGTCTACGAGCAGTACTTC,CASSTGLAGVYEQYF
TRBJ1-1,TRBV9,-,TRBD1,TGTGCCAGCAGCGTAGGGGACAGGAATTTAGCTTTCTTT,CASSVGDRNLAFF
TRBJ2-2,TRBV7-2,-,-,TGTGCCAGCAGCTTAGTGCCGGGAGTAAGGACCGGGGAGCTGTTTTTT,CASSLVPGVRTGELFF
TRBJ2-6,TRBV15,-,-,TGTGCCACCAGCAGAGCACGGTATGGGGCCAACGTCCTGACTTTC,CATSRARYGANVLTF
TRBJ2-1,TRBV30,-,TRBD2,TGTGCCTGGAGTGTACTCCGGGGGGGTGAGCAGTTCTTC,CAWSVLRGGEQFF
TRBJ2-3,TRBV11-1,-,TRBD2,TGTGCCAGCAGCGTACTAGCGGATAGCACAGATACGCAGTATTTT,CASSVLADSTDTQYF
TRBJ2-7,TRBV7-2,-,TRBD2,TGTGCCAGCAGCTTATCAAGCGGGAGTTTAGTGAACGAGCAGTACTTC,CASSLSSGSLVNEQYF
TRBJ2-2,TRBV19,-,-,TGTGCCAGTTCTCTAGTCGGGAACACCGGGGAGCTGTTTTTT,CASSLVGNTGELFF
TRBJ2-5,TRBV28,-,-,TGTGCCAGTCGGGGGTTTGAGACCCAGTACTTC,CASRGFETQYF